The next 28 T cell receptor beta chains were all read from a single sample in a study of T cell changes during pregnancy in multiple sclerosis. The method was immunoSEQ multiplex PCR; TCRdb's version includes in-frame clones alone and lacks a portion of them. Counted here are some 69,000 clones, approximately 90% occurring once; the ten biggest clones make up over 2%. Sequenced material: peripheral blood, taken in the second trimester of pregnancy. Every receptor here comes from a female donor in good health, enrolled as a control in a pregnancy study.

A single count supports this clone. V and J are TRBV29-1 and TRBJ1-2, with TRBD1 as a possible D gene (6 bases). CDR1 SQVTM and CDR2 ANQGSEA come from the germline V gene. Trimming pared 6 bases from V and 3 bases from J, leaving 14 bases between. The CDR3 runs to 13 residues. The chain's CDR3 is CSVIRDMDYGYTF. CDR3 DNA sequence: TGCAGCGTGATTCGGGACATGGACTATGGCTACACCTTC.

The chain has TRBV5-6 and TRBJ2-1, with 8 bases aligning to TRBD2. The junction had 17 bases not matched to a gene; V was cut back by 6 bases and J by 9 bases. Germline CDR1 and CDR2: SGHDT and YYEEEE. This CDR3 has 16 amino acids. The CDR3 DNA sequence: TGTGCCAGCACCTCGGTAACCGGGGGGGCTTCGCGTGAGCAGTTCTTC. Translation gives CASTSVTGGASREQFF.

The gene calls are TRBV4-3 and TRBJ2-2, with D tentatively TRBD2 (6 bases). Germline lookup yields CDR1 LGHNA and CDR2 YSLEER. The ends were cut back, 0 bases at V and 9 bases at J, with 26 bases in the middle. This CDR3 has 19 amino acids. The CDR3 region has the DNA TGCGCCAGCAGCCAAGAGTTCGACTTAACGGGGGTGGGGGACCGGGAGCTGTTTTTT. Translating gives CASSQEFDLTGVGDRELFF.

The chain couples TRBV5-4 to TRBJ2-2; D is possibly TRBD1 (5 bases). V gave up 3 bases and J gave up 0 bases, with 12 bases separating them. The CDR3 has 16 residues. Germline V gives CDR1 SGHNT, CDR2 YYREEE (reference sequence). The CDR3 protein is CASSSPTVTNTGELFF. For the CDR3, the DNA is TGTGCCAGCAGCTCTCCGACAGTAACGAACACCGGGGAGCTGTTTTTT.

The V and J genes are TRBV7-2 and TRBJ2-1, with 7 bases fitting TRBD2. Germline loops: CDR1 SGHTA, CDR2 FQGNSA. CDR3 length: 16 residues. V was pared by 1 base and J by 2 bases, with 5 bases of the junction left unmatched. The CDR3 region is CASSLEPAGAYNEQFF. DNA for the CDR3: TGTGCCAGCAGCTTAGAGCCCGCGGGGGCCTACAATGAGCAGTTCTTC.

The rearrangement joins TRBV10-3 to TRBJ2-1; D perhaps matches TRBD1 (5 bases). Trimming shortened V by 2 bases and J by 0 bases, and 14 bases separated the two germline ends. The CDR3 is 17 residues long. Germline V gene sequence: CDR1 ENHRY, CDR2 SYGVKD. For the CDR3, the DNA is TGTGCCATCAGTGAGAGGGGCGGTTCTAGCTCCTACAATGAGCAGTTCTTC. Its protein is CAISERGGSSSYNEQFF.

This chain uses TRBV2 with TRBJ2-1, with 7 bases matching TRBD2. J was trimmed by 11 bases and V by 8 bases; bases with no gene match: 9. The CDR3 is made up of 12 amino acids. From germline, CDR1 is SNHLY and CDR2 FYNNEI. CDR3: CASRPTSAQQFF. CDR3 DNA: TGTGCCAGCCGCCCCACTAGCGCCCAGCAGTTCTTC.

The chain has TRBV27 and TRBJ2-6; the D is unclear. Trimming shortened V by 6 bases and J by 2 bases, and 8 bases separated the two germline ends. The CDR3 consists of 14 residues. Germline CDR1 MNHEY, CDR2 SMNVEV (reference sequence). Here the CDR3 DNA reads TGTGCCAGCAGATATATAACTGGGGCCAACGTCCTGACTTTC. This gives the protein CASRYITGANVLTF.

The gene calls are TRBV19 and TRBJ1-4; maybe TRBD1 (5 bases). V was pared by 5 bases and J by 7 bases, with 11 bases between. The CDR3 contains 13 residues. Germline V lookup: CDR1 LNHDA, CDR2 SQIVND (reference sequence). CDR3 bases: TGTGCCAGTAGTCCTCAGGGTAGTGAAAAACTGTTTTTT. Its translation: CASSPQGSEKLFF.

This clone was recorded once. The chain joins TRBV28 to TRBJ2-3, with 8 bases aligning to TRBD2. In germline, CDR1 is MDHEN, CDR2 SYDVKM. The CDR3 is 16 amino acids. V gave up 4 bases and J gave up 2 bases; unmatched junction bases: 8. The CDR3 protein is CASSSTGLGNTDTQYF. The CDR3 nucleotides read TGTGCCAGCAGTTCGACGGGACTAGGAAACACAGATACGCAGTATTTT.

V usage is TRBV18 and J usage is TRBJ1-4; 9 bases line up with TRBD1. V shed 5 bases, J shed 0 bases, and the junction held 16 bases outside the gene matches. The CDR3 runs to 20 residues. Germline CDR1 reads KGHSH; CDR2 reads LQKENI. In DNA form, the CDR3 reads TGTGCCAGCTCATCACGACCGGGACAGGGATTGACTGCAACTAATGAAAAACTGTTTTTT. Translating gives CASSSRPGQGLTATNEKLFF.

This clone was recorded a few times. This chain links TRBV7-8 with TRBJ1-1; 8 bases line up with TRBD1. Germline V gene lookup returns CDR1 SGHVS and CDR2 FQNEAQ. The CDR3 has 14 residues. V shed 2 bases, J shed 4 bases, and the junction held 3 bases outside the gene matches. The CDR3 nucleotides are TGTGCCAGCAGCTTACAGGGGGCGAGCACTGAAGCTTTCTTT. Translated: CASSLQGASTEAFF.

This chain connects TRBV27 to TRBJ2-5, with a possible D match to TRBD1 (5 bases). This CDR3 has 16 amino acids. Trimming cost V 7 bases and J 0 bases, with 18 bases left between them. CDR1 is MNHEY and CDR2 is SMNVEV in the germline V gene (reference sequence). CDR3 nucleotides: TGTGCCAGCAAAGGGGCAGTTTCGGTGGACCAAGAGACCCAGTACTTC. Encoded protein: CASKGAVSVDQETQYF.

The table lists this clone with a count of one. V gene TRBV4-1 combines with J gene TRBJ1-3, with TRBD1 matching 7 bases. The CDR3 contains 16 residues. The J segment lost 2 bases and the V segment lost 4 bases, leaving 8 bases of the junction unmatched. Germline CDR1 reads MGHRA; CDR2 reads YSYEKL. The CDR3 is CASSLQLQGTGNTIYF. The CDR3 DNA sequence: TGCGCCAGCAGCCTCCAATTACAGGGGACTGGAAACACCATATATTTT.

CDR3 sequence reads: CASSPFRTSGGLPETQYF. Here the CDR3 DNA reads TGTGCCAGCAGCCCGTTCCGGACTAGCGGGGGCCTCCCAGAGACCCAGTACTTC. V and J are TRBV11-2 and TRBJ2-5, with 13 nucleotides matching TRBD2. Germline CDR1 is SGHAT and CDR2 is FQNNGV. The CDR3 totals 18 residues. J gave up 4 bases and V 5 bases, and 13 bases lay outside the gene matches.

The CDR3 here is CASSAVGDRGHEQYF. The DNA for the CDR3 is TGTGCCAGCAGCGCAGTGGGTGACAGGGGGCACGAGCAGTACTTC. The chain is built from TRBV9 and TRBJ2-7, with 10 nucleotides matching TRBD1. The V and J ends lost 3 bases and 5 bases, in that order; junction bases with no gene match: 8. The V gene's germline CDR1 is SGDLS and CDR2 YYNGEE. The CDR3 contains 15 residues.

This chain links TRBV19 with TRBJ2-7, with TRBD1 matching 7 bases. CDR3 size: 14 residues. V was clipped by 6 bases and J by 6 bases; unmatched bases: 11. CDR1 and CDR2 from the germline V gene are LNHDA and SQIVND (reference sequence). CDR3 loop: CASRMAGGYGEQYF. CDR3 nucleotide sequence: TGTGCCAGTAGGATGGCAGGGGGATACGGCGAGCAGTACTTC.

This clone was seen only a few times. The chain combines TRBV14 with TRBJ1-1; D is uncertain. Germline V gives CDR1 SGHDN, CDR2 FVKESK. The CDR3 runs 12 residues. With 1 base removed from V and 2 bases from J, the gap between germline ends came to 2 bases. The CDR3 region has the DNA TGTGCCAGCAGCCAAGCAAACACTGAAGCTTTCTTT. This codes for CASSQANTEAFF.

V is TRBV2 and J is TRBJ1-3; D ambiguous. Deletions cut 6 bases from V and 2 bases from J, with 8 bases between. The CDR3 extends over 13 amino acids. Germline V lookup: CDR1 SNHLY, CDR2 FYNNEI. Here the CDR3 reads CASRYSPGNTIYF. The CDR3 region has the DNA TGTGCCAGCAGGTACAGCCCTGGAAACACCATATATTTT.

The gene calls are TRBV28 and TRBJ2-1, with D perhaps TRBD1 (6 bases). The V and J ends lost 4 bases and 0 bases respectively, with 19 bases between them. This CDR3 contains 18 residues. Germline CDR1 is MDHEN and CDR2 is SYDVKM. This chain's CDR3 is CASSWRPPGHSSYNEQFF. As DNA, the CDR3 is TGTGCCAGCAGTTGGCGTCCCCCGGGACATAGCTCCTACAATGAGCAGTTCTTC.

CDR3 sequence reads: CASSLGGSGEQYF. DNA of the CDR3: TGTGCCAGCAGCTTGGGAGGGTCCGGAGAGCAGTACTTC. The V and J genes are TRBV5-6 and TRBJ2-7; TRBD2 is a possible D gene (5 bases). V was clipped by 0 bases and J by 7 bases, with 11 bases between them. The CDR3 is 13 residues long. Germline values: CDR1 SGHDT, CDR2 YYEEEE.

This clone was recorded only once. The chain carries TRBV27 and TRBJ2-7; 10 bases are a match to TRBD2. V shed 6 bases, J shed 6 bases, and the junction held 14 bases outside the gene matches. The CDR3 extends over 16 amino acids. Germline V lookup: CDR1 MNHEY, CDR2 SMNVEV (reference sequence). In DNA form, the CDR3 reads TGTGCCAGCAGCTTCTTGGGCGGGACTAGCGTCTCCGAGCAGTACTTC. Protein product: CASSFLGGTSVSEQYF.

V and J are TRBV7-9 and TRBJ1-4; D unresolved. Germline V lookup: CDR1 SEHNR, CDR2 FQNEAQ (reference sequence). Trimming took off 3 bases at V and 0 bases at J, with 11 bases between the two ends. The CDR3 is 16 residues long. The CDR3 DNA follows: TGTGCCAGCAGCTTGTCGGGATTTGCAACTAATGAAAAACTGTTTTTT. Encoded protein: CASSLSGFATNEKLFF.

The J gene is TRBJ1-6, the V gene TRBV5-5; possibly TRBD1 for D (5 bases). CDR3 length: 15 residues. Germline V gives CDR1 SGHKS, CDR2 YYEKEE (reference sequence). The V gene lost 3 bases and the J gene lost 4 bases, with 11 bases spanning the gap. The CDR3 protein is CASSWGVVYNSPLHF. The CDR3 bases are TGTGCCAGCAGCTGGGGGGTGGTTTATAATTCACCCCTCCACTTT. Full variable domain (remainder filled in from reference TRBV5-5 and TRBJ1-6): DAGVTQSPTHLIKTRGQQVTLRCSPISGHKSVSWYQQVLGQGPQFIFQYYEKEERGRGNFPDRFSARQFPNYSSELNVNALLLGDSALYLCASSWGVVYNSPLHFGNGTRLTVT.

The CDR3 region is CASSPQRAGNTEAFF. The CDR3 region has the DNA TGTGCCAGCAGCCCCCAGAGGGCGGGGAACACTGAAGCTTTCTTT. The chain employs TRBV5-4 and TRBJ1-1; no reliable D call. V gave up 4 bases and J gave up 1 base, with 14 bases separating them. CDR1 is SGHNT and CDR2 is YYREEE in the germline V gene (reference sequence). CDR3 length equals 15 residues.

The chain uses TRBV19 and TRBJ2-2; 16 bases agree with TRBD2. With V trimmed by 6 bases and J by 5 bases, 3 bases remained unmatched. Germline lookup yields CDR1 LNHDA and CDR2 SQIVND (reference sequence). The CDR3 runs to 16 residues. The CDR3 nucleotides read TGTGCCAGTAGGGGACTAGCGGGGGGGCATACCGGGGAGCTGTTTTTT. The encoded protein is CASRGLAGGHTGELFF.

The chain carries TRBV5-6 and TRBJ2-3, with D perhaps matching TRBD2 (6 bases). Germline V gene sequence: CDR1 SGHDT, CDR2 YYEEEE. The CDR3 runs 14 residues. The ends were cut back, 1 base at V and 4 bases at J, with 10 bases in the middle. CDR3 amino acids: CASSLTSIPDTQYF. DNA for the CDR3: TGTGCCAGCAGCTTGACTAGCATCCCAGATACGCAGTATTTT.

This clone was recorded only once. The chain combines TRBV6-1 with TRBJ2-1, with 13 bases identical to TRBD2. The junction had 5 bases not matched to a gene; V was cut back by 6 bases and J by 6 bases. CDR3 length: 15 amino acids. The germline V gene has CDR1 MNHNS and CDR2 SASEGT. The DNA of the CDR3 is TGTGCCAGCAGCGCGGGACTAGCGGGGATCAATGAGCAGTTCTTC. Translated, it gives CASSAGLAGINEQFF.